These T cell receptor beta chains were read from a single sample in a study of identical twins. Via MiXCR, TCRdb re-called the 5' RACE reads, giving one row per CDR3 protein. This table has approximately 280,000 distinct CDR3 sequences, roughly 8.6% appearing once. These data were also filed under a second study, of yellow fever vaccine responses in identical twins.

The sequenced sample was memory (CD45RO+) T cells sorted from blood. The receptors shown here come from a young woman in good health. Each CDR3 is given with its conserved first and last residue. The D gene is left open where the match is weak. Where a row states a size, it is once, few, many or the class of an expanded clone; other rows omit it.

d_gene: -
j_gene: TRBJ2-7
v_gene: TRBV7-2
abundance: -
len: 15
CDR3aa: CASSLGAGPAYEQDF
CDR3nt: TGTGCCAGCAGCTTAGGGGCAGGACCGGCCTACGAGCAGGACTTC

d_gene: -
j_gene: TRBJ1-2
v_gene: TRBV19
abundance: few
len: 14
CDR3aa: CASSIEGPADGYTF
CDR3nt: TGTGCCAGTAGTATAGAGGGGCCAGCAGATGGCTACACCTTC

d_gene: -
j_gene: TRBJ1-4
v_gene: TRBV12-3/TRBV12-4
abundance: many
len: 12
CDR3aa: CASSLSREKLFF
CDR3nt: TGTGCCAGCAGTTTAAGCAGGGAAAAACTGTTTTTT

d_gene: -
j_gene: TRBJ2-2
v_gene: TRBV6-1
abundance: -
len: 14
CDR3aa: CASSGTVDTGELFF
CDR3nt: TGTGCCAGCAGTGGGACAGTTGACACCGGGGAGCTGTTTTTT

d_gene: -
j_gene: TRBJ1-2
v_gene: TRBV11-2
abundance: many
len: 16
CDR3aa: CASSPSGRLANYGYTF
CDR3nt: TGTGCCAGCAGCCCATCAGGGAGACTAGCTAACTATGGCTACACCTTC

d_gene: -
j_gene: TRBJ2-3
v_gene: TRBV5-4
abundance: -
len: 11
CDR3aa: CASGVPDTQYF
CDR3nt: TGTGCCAGCGGCGTCCCGGATACGCAGTATTTT

d_gene: -
j_gene: TRBJ1-6
v_gene: TRBV10-3
abundance: -
len: 14
CDR3aa: CAISELGSGSPLHF
CDR3nt: TGTGCCATCAGTGAGTTAGGGTCCGGATCACCCCTCCACTTT

d_gene: -
j_gene: TRBJ2-1
v_gene: TRBV5-8
abundance: -
len: 13
CDR3aa: CAIRPGTNNEQFF
CDR3nt: TGTGCCATCAGACCCGGGACGAACAATGAGCAGTTCTTC

d_gene: -
j_gene: TRBJ1-4
v_gene: TRBV4-1
abundance: many
len: 15
CDR3aa: CASSQEGWTNEKLFF
CDR3nt: TGCGCCAGCAGCCAGGAGGGGTGGACTAATGAAAAACTGTTTTTT

d_gene: -
j_gene: TRBJ2-3
v_gene: TRBV20-1
abundance: -
len: 13
CDR3aa: CSAPGASTDTQYF
CDR3nt: TGCAGTGCCCCTGGAGCTAGCACAGATACGCAGTATTTT

d_gene: -
j_gene: TRBJ2-7
v_gene: TRBV5-1
abundance: many
len: 16
CDR3aa: CASSLRQGGINYEQYF
CDR3nt: TGCGCCAGCAGCTTAAGGCAGGGGGGAATAAACTACGAGCAGTACTTC

d_gene: TRBD2
j_gene: TRBJ2-1
v_gene: TRBV6-1
abundance: -
len: 19
CDR3aa: CASSEGLAGALAHRYEQFF
CDR3nt: TGTGCCAGCAGTGAAGGACTAGCGGGAGCCCTGGCCCATCGGTATGAGCAGTTCTTC

d_gene: -
j_gene: TRBJ2-6
v_gene: TRBV5-1
abundance: -
len: 16
CDR3aa: CASSVGQSSGANVLTF
CDR3nt: TGCGCCAGCAGCGTGGGGCAGAGCTCTGGGGCCAACGTCCTGACTTTC

d_gene: -
j_gene: TRBJ2-7
v_gene: TRBV7-9
abundance: -
len: 14
CDR3aa: CASSLDIPQVEQYF
CDR3nt: TGTGCCAGCAGCCTGGACATCCCGCAAGTGGAGCAGTACTTC

d_gene: TRBD2
j_gene: TRBJ2-3
v_gene: TRBV12-3/TRBV12-4
abundance: many
len: 18
CDR3aa: CASTLRSVGGRNKDTQYF
CDR3nt: TGTGCCAGCACCCTGCGGTCGGTGGGCGGGAGGAACAAGGATACGCAGTATTTT

d_gene: TRBD2
j_gene: TRBJ2-5
v_gene: TRBV19
abundance: -
len: 15
CDR3aa: CASSQGTSGAETQYF
CDR3nt: TGTGCCAGTAGTCAAGGGACTAGCGGGGCAGAGACCCAGTACTTC

d_gene: -
j_gene: TRBJ2-1
v_gene: TRBV5-1
abundance: many
len: 13
CDR3aa: CASSLVQDPWKFF
CDR3nt: TGCGCCAGCAGCTTGGTGCAGGACCCATGGAAGTTCTTC

d_gene: -
j_gene: TRBJ1-5
v_gene: TRBV20-1
abundance: many
len: 14
CDR3aa: CSARGGLADQPQHF
CDR3nt: TGCAGTGCTAGAGGGGGCTTGGCGGATCAGCCCCAGCATTTT

d_gene: -
j_gene: TRBJ2-5
v_gene: TRBV29-1
abundance: few
len: 10
CDR3aa: CSVAEQTQYF
CDR3nt: TGCAGCGTTGCTGAGCAGACCCAGTACTTC

d_gene: -
j_gene: TRBJ1-1
v_gene: TRBV7-9
abundance: -
len: 13
CDR3aa: CASSYEMNTEAFF
CDR3nt: TGTGCCAGCAGCTACGAAATGAACACTGAAGCTTTCTTT

d_gene: -
j_gene: TRBJ2-3
v_gene: TRBV20-1
abundance: few
len: 12
CDR3aa: CSAIGLGDTQYF
CDR3nt: TGCAGTGCTATAGGGCTTGGGGATACGCAGTATTTT

d_gene: -
j_gene: TRBJ2-3
v_gene: TRBV3-1
abundance: many
len: 13
CDR3aa: CASSQGRMDTQYF
CDR3nt: TGTGCCAGCAGCCAAGGAAGGATGGATACGCAGTATTTT

d_gene: TRBD1
j_gene: TRBJ1-5
v_gene: TRBV6-1
abundance: many
len: 13
CDR3aa: CASKPGQSQPQHF
CDR3nt: TGTGCCAGCAAACCGGGACAGAGCCAGCCCCAGCATTTT

d_gene: TRBD1
j_gene: TRBJ1-6
v_gene: TRBV7-9
abundance: few
len: 16
CDR3aa: CASSLDGQGYNSPLHF
CDR3nt: TGTGCCAGCAGCTTAGATGGACAGGGTTATAATTCACCCCTCCACTTT

d_gene: -
j_gene: TRBJ1-1
v_gene: TRBV29-1
abundance: many
len: 14
CDR3aa: CSVPRGTGNTEAFF
CDR3nt: TGCAGCGTTCCTCGGGGGACGGGGAACACTGAAGCTTTCTTT

d_gene: TRBD2
j_gene: TRBJ2-2
v_gene: TRBV12-5
abundance: -
len: 22
CDR3aa: CASGSSSPIGLAGGPGTGELFF
CDR3nt: TGTGCTAGTGGTTCTTCATCACCGATAGGACTAGCGGGAGGGCCGGGCACCGGGGAGCTGTTTTTT

d_gene: -
j_gene: TRBJ1-5
v_gene: TRBV6-5
abundance: many
len: 15
CDR3aa: CASSYSAGSPQPQHF
CDR3nt: TGTGCCAGCAGTTACTCGGCCGGGTCCCCTCAGCCCCAGCATTTT

d_gene: TRBD2
j_gene: TRBJ2-3
v_gene: TRBV15
abundance: -
len: 15
CDR3aa: CATSRGLADTDTQYF
CDR3nt: TGTGCCACCAGCAGGGGACTAGCGGATACAGATACGCAGTATTTT

d_gene: TRBD1
j_gene: TRBJ1-1
v_gene: TRBV10-1
abundance: -
len: 14
CDR3aa: CASSVDRVNTEAFF
CDR3nt: TGCGCCAGCAGTGTGGACAGGGTTAACACTGAAGCTTTCTTT

d_gene: -
j_gene: TRBJ2-1
v_gene: TRBV28
abundance: many
len: 15
CDR3aa: CASSVRAGNSNEQFF
CDR3nt: TGTGCCAGCAGCGTGCGGGCAGGAAACTCGAATGAGCAGTTCTTC

d_gene: -
j_gene: TRBJ2-5
v_gene: TRBV11-2
abundance: -
len: 17
CDR3aa: CASSLERQPIRGETQYF
CDR3nt: TGTGCCAGCAGCTTAGAGAGACAACCGATCAGGGGAGAGACCCAGTACTTC

d_gene: -
j_gene: TRBJ1-2
v_gene: TRBV12-3/TRBV12-4
abundance: many
len: 17
CDR3aa: CASSPGGSRLSGYGYTF
CDR3nt: TGTGCCAGCAGTCCCGGAGGCTCACGCCTGTCTGGCTATGGCTACACCTTC

d_gene: TRBD1
j_gene: TRBJ2-4
v_gene: TRBV11-2
abundance: few
len: 13
CDR3aa: CASSLTGQAWKYF
CDR3nt: TGTGCCAGCAGCTTAACCGGACAGGCCTGGAAGTACTTC

d_gene: -
j_gene: TRBJ2-5
v_gene: TRBV18
abundance: -
len: 14
CDR3aa: CASTQIQKQETQYF
CDR3nt: TGTGCCAGCACCCAAATACAGAAACAAGAGACCCAGTACTTC

d_gene: -
j_gene: TRBJ2-6
v_gene: TRBV28
abundance: -
len: 16
CDR3aa: CASTLEGVSGANVLTF
CDR3nt: TGTGCCAGCACTTTAGAGGGAGTCTCTGGGGCCAACGTCCTGACTTTC